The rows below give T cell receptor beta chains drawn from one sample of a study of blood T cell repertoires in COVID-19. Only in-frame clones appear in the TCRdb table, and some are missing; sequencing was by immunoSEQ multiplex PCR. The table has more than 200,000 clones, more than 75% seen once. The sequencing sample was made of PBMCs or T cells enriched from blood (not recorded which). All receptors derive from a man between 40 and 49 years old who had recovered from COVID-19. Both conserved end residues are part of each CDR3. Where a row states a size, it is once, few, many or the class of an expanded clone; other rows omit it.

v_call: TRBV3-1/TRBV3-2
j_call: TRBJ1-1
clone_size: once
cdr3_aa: CASSQDLLSGAFF

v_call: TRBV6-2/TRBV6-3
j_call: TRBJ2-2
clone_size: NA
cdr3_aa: CASSYHLGLAAGRGELFF

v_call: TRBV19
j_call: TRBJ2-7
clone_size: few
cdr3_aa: CASRLSGTVSYEQYF

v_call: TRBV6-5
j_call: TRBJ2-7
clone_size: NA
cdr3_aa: CASSYSLAGTGYEQYF

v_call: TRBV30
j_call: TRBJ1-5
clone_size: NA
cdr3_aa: CASRTGPNQPQHF

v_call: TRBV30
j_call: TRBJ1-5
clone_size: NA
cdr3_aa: CAWTSGQFYSNQPQHF

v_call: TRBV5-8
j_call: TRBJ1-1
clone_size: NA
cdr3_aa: CASSGRTASHTEAFF

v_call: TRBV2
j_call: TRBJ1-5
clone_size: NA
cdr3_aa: CASSERVTGGGNQPQHF

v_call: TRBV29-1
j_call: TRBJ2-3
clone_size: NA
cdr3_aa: CSVAGGNSGREADTQYF

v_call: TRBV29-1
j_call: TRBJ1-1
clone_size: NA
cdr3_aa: CSVGGEGTEAFF

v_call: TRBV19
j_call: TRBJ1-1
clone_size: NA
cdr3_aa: CASSIFGNTEAFF

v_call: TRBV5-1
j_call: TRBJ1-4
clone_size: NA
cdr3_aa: CASSPGQATNEKLFF

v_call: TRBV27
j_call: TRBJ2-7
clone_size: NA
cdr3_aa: CASSLNRDIFGQYF

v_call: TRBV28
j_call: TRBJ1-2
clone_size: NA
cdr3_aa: CASFTQNYGYTF

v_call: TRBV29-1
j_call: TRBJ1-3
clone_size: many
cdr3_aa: CSGQDSSGNTIYF

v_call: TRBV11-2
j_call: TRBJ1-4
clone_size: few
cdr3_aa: CASSLLQGGEKLFF

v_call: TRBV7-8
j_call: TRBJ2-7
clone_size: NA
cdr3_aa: CASSLGLAGGEQYF

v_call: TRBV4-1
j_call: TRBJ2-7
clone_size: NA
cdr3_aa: CASSQPTGGTYEQYF

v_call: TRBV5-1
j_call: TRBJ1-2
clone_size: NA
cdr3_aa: CASSAAFNRGQGYTF

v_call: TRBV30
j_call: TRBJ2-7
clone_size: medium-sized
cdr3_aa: CAWSVGALGQYF

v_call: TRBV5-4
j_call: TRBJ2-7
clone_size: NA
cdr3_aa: CASSLDSWEMEQYF

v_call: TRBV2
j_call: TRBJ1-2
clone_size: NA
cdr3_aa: CATSGQGASGYTF

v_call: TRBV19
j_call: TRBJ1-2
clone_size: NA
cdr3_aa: CASSVATGSGYTF

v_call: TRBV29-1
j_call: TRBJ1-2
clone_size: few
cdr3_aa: CSVEQNGYTF

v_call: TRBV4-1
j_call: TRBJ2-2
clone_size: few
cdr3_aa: CASSRLYGGHDTGELFF

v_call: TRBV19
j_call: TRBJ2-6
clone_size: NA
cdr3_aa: CASSNYRASGANVLTF

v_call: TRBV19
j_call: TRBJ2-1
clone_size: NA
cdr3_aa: CASTSAGTSGDDEQFF

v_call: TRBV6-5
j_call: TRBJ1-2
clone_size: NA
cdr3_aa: CASSYSGQPGGYTF

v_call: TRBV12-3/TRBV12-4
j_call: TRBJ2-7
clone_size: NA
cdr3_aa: CASSFTASEQYF

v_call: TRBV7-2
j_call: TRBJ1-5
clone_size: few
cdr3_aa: CASSLQPLTQPQHF

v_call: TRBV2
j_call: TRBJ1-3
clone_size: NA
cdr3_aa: CASSSGTSGNTIYF

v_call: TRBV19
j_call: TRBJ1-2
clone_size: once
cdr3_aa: CASSNQDGHNYGYTF

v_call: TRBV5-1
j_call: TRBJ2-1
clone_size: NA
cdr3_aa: CASSDPTGSSYNEQFF

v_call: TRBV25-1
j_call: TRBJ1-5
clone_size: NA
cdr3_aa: CASSPGTDNQPQHF

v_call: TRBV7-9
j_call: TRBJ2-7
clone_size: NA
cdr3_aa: CASSWTREGEQYF

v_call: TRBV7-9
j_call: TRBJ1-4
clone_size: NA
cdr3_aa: CASSSGTGVEKLFF

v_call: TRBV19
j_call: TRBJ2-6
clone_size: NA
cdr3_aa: CASSIKVRAPFYSGANVLTF

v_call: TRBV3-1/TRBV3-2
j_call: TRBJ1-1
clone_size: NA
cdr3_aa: CASSHGGLTAFF

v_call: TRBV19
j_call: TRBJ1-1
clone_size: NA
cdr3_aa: CASSKGRARWNTEAFF

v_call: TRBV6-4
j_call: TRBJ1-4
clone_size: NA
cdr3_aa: CASSDQGREKLFF

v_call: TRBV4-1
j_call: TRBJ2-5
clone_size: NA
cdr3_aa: CASSQVPSGGLGETQYF

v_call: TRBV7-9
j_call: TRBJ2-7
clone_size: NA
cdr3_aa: CASSLAGTGTDEQYF

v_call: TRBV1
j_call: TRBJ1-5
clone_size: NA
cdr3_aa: CTSSQDLQVLYSNQPQHF

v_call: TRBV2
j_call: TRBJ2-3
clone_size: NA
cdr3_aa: CASREAGQRGGDTQYF

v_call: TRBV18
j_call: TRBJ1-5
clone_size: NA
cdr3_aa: CASSPGQGNGPQHF

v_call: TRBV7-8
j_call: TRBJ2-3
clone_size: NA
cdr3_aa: CASRRDFSTDTQYF

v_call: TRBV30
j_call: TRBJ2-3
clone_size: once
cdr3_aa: CAWSTKTVPMADTQYF

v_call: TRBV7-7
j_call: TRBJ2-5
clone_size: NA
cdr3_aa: CASSKMGPAGSETQYF

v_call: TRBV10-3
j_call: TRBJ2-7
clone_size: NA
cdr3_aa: CAISESTRPYEQYF

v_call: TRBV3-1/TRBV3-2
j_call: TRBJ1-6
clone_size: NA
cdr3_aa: CASSQEVRGLSPLHF

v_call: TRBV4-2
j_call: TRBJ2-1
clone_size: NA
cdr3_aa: CASSQVSVYNEQFF

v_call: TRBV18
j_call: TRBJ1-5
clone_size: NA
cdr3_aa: CASSDTGDQPQHF

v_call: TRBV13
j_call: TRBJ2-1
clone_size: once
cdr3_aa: CASRMGEESNEQFF

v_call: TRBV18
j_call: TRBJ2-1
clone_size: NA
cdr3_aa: CASSQDTGTERLFGFKGQFF

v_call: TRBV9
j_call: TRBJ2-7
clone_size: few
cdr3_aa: CASSGGQGHRYEQYF

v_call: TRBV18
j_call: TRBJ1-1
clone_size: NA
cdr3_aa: CASSLQSSGPAEAFF

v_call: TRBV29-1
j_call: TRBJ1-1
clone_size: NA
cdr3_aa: CSVEVGGKNTEAFF

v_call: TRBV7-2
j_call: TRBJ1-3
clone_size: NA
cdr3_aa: CASSFSPSSGNTIYF

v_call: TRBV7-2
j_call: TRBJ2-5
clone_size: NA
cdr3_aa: CASSMLQGAVETQYF